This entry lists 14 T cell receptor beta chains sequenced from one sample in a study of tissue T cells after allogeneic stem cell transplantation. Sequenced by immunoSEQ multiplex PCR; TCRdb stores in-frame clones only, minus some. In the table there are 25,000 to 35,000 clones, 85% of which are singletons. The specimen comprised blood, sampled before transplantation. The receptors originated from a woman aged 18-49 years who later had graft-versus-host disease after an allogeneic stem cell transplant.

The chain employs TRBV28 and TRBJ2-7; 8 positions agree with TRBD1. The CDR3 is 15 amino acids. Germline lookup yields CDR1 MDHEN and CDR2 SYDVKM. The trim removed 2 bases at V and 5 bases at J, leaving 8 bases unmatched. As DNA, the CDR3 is TGTGCCAGCAGTTTAGGTACGGACAGGGTCCACGAGCAGTACTTC. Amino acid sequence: CASSLGTDRVHEQYF.

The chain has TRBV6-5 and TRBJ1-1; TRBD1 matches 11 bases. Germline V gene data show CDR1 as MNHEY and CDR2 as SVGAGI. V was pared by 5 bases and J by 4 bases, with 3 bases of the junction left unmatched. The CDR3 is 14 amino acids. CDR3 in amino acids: CASSIGTGGTEAFF. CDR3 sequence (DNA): TGTGCCAGCAGTATAGGGACAGGGGGCACTGAAGCTTTCTTT.

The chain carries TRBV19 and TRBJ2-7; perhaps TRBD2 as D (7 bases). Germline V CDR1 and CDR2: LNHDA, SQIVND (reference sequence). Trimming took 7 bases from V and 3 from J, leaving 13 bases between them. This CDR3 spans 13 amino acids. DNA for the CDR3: TGTGCCAGTATGAGGGGGGGAGACTACGAGCAGTACTTC. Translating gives CASMRGGDYEQYF.

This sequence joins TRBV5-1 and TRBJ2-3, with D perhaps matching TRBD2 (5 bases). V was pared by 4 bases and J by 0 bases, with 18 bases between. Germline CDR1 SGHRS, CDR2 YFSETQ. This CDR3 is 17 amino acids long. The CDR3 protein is CASSPGLTAHSTDTQYF. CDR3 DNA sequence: TGCGCCAGCAGCCCCGGACTCACCGCCCATAGCACAGATACGCAGTATTTT.

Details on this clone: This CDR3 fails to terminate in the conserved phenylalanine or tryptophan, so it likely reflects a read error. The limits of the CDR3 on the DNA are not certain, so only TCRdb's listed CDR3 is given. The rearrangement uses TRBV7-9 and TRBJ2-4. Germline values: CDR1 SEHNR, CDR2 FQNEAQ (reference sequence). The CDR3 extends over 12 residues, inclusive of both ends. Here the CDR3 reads CASSLNGGPVII.

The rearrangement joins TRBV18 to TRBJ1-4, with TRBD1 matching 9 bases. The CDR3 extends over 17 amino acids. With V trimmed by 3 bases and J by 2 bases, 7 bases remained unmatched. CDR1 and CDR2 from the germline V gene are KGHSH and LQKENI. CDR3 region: CASSPPDRGGTNEKLFF. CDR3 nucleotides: TGTGCCAGCTCACCCCCGGACAGGGGCGGCACTAATGAAAAACTGTTTTTT.

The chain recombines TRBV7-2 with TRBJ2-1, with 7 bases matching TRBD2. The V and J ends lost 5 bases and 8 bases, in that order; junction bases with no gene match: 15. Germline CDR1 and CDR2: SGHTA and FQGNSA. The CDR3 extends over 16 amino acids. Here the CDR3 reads CASSLGRGRARDEQFF. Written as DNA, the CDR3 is TGTGCCAGCAGCCTAGGGAGGGGCAGGGCCAGGGATGAGCAGTTCTTC.

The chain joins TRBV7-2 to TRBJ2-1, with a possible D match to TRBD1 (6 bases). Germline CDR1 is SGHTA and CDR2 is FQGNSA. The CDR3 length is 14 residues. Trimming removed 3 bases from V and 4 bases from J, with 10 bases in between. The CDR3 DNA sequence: TGTGCCAGCAGCTTGGGGGCCGTATACAATGAGCAGTTCTTC. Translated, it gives CASSLGAVYNEQFF. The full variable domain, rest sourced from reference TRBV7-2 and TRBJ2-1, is GAGVSQSPSNKVTEKGKDVELRCDPISGHTALYWYRQSLGQGLEFLIYFQGNSAPDKSGLPSDRFSAERTGGSVSTLTIQRTQQEDSAVYLCASSLGAVYNEQFFGPGTRLTVL.

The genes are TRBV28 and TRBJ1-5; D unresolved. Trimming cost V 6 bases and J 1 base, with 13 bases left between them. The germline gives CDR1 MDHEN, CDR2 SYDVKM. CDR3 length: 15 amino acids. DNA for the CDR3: TGTGCCAGCAGCTACTTAGTTGGGAGCAATCAGCCCCAGCATTTT. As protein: CASSYLVGSNQPQHF.

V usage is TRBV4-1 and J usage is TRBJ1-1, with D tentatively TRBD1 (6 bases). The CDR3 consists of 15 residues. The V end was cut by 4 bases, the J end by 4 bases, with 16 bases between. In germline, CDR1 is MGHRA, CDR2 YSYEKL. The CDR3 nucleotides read TGCGCCAGCAGCCGAAACCAACAGGGTGGCACTGAAGCTTTCTTT. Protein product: CASSRNQQGGTEAFF.

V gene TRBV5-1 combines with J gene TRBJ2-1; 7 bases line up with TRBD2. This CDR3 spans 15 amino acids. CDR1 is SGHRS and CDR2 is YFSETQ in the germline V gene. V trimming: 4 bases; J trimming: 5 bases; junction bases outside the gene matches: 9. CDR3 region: CASSRGSPPNNEQFF. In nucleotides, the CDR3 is TGCGCCAGCAGCCGCGGGAGCCCCCCAAACAATGAGCAGTTCTTC.

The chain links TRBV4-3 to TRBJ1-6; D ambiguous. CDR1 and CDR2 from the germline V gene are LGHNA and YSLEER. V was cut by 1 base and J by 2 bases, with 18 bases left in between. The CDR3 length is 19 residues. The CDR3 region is CASSQVVFLRKPYNSPLHF. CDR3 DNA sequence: TGCGCCAGCAGCCAAGTCGTCTTCCTGCGGAAACCCTATAATTCACCCCTCCACTTT.

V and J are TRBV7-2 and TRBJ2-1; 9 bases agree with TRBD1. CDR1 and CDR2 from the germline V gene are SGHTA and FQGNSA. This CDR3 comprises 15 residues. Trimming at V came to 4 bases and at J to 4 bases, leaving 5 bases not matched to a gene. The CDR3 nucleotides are TGTGCCAGCAGCTGGGGACAGGGCAAGTACAATGAGCAGTTCTTC. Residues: CASSWGQGKYNEQFF.

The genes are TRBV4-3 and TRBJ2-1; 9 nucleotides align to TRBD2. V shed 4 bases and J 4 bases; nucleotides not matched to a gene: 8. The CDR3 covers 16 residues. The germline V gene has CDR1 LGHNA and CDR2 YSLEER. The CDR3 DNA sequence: TGCGCCAGCAGCCCTACGATAGCGGGGGAATACAATGAGCAGTTCTTC. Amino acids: CASSPTIAGEYNEQFF.